This T cell receptor beta chain was identified during a study of control samples from healthy donors and cancer patients (dated by TCRdb to the early 2020s). Library prep was done by the immunoSEQ multiplex PCR assay. Imported from immuneACCESS, the table was reduced by TCRdb to in-frame sequences with V and J called. These copies leave out some clones; in studies compared against another copy, an unresolved V gene accounts for under half, and the cause of the remainder is not known. This sample is represented by roughly 160,000 clones; 85% to 90% of them were singletons. The top ten hold around 5% of the sample. CDR1 SGHDT and CDR2 YYEEEE are derived from the germline V gene. The CDR3 numbers 16 residues from cysteine through phenylalanine. The kept DNA is CDR3 alone, 48 bases in frame from the first base. V ends up 2 bases short and J 4 bases short, with an unmatched junction base count of 7. Note on this clone: Its antigen is currently not known. Qualities for individual bases were not recorded, and no much larger clone is one base off.

Here the chain combines TRBV5-6 and TRBJ2-2; 8 junctional bases match TRBD1. The specimen was blood. The receptor was isolated from a woman in her twenties or thirties in good health. The CDR3 protein: CASSFSTGASTGELFF. The DNA sequence follows: TGTGCCAGCAGCTTCTCGACAGGGGCGAGCACCGGGGAGCTGTTTTTT.